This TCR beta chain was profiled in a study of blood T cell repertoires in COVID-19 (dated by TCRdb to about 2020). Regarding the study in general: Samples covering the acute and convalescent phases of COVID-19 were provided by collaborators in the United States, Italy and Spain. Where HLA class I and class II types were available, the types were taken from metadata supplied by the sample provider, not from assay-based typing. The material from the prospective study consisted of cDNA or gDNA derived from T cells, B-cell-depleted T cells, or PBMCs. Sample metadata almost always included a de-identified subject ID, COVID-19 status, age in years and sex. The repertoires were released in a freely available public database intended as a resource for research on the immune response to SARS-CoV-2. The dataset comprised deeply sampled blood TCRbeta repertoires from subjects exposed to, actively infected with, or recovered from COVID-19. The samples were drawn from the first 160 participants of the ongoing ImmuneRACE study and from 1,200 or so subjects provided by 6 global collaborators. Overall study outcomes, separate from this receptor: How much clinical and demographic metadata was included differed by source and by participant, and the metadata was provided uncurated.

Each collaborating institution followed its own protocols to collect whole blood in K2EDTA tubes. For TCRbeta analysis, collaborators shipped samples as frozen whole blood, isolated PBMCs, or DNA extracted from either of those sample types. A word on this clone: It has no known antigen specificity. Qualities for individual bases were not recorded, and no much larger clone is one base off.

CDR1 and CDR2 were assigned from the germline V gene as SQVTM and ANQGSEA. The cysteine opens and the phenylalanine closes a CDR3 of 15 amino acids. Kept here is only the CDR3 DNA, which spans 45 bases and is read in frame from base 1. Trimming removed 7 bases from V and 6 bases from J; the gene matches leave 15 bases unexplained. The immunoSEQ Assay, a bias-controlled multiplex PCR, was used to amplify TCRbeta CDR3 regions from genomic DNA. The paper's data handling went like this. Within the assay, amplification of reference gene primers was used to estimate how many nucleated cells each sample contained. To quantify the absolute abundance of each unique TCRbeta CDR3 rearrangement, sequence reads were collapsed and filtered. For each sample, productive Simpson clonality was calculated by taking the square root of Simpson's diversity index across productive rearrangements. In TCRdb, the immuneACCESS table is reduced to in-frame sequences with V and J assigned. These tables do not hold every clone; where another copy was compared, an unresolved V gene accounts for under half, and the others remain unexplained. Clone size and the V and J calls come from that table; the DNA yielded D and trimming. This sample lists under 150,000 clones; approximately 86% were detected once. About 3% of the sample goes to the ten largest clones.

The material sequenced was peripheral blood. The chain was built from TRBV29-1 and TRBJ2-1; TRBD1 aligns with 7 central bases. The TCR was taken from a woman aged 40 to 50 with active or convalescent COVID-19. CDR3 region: CSAISGTVLGNEQFF. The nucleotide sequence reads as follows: TGCAGCGCCATTTCCGGGACAGTCCTCGGCAATGAGCAGTTCTTC.